A selection of T cell receptor beta chains follows, all from one sample in a study of cytomegalovirus exposure and HLA in healthy donors. Method: immunoSEQ multiplex PCR; TCRdb's copy keeps in-frame clones and lacks some. The table shows approximately 150,000 clones, with 75% occurring only once. Sequencing input: PBMCs. The receptors shown here come from a female donor in good health and CMV-seronegative. Each CDR3 is given with its conserved first and last residue. The order of the fields is J gene, V gene, CDR3 protein.

TRBJ1-5	TRBV27	CASSLSPGWNQPQHF
TRBJ1-4	TRBV7-2	CASSLAGTGGFSLEKLFF
TRBJ2-7	TRBV9	CASSPQGWHEQYF
TRBJ1-6	TRBV7-2	CASTTTYRGSPLHF
TRBJ1-2	TRBV4-3	CASSQEPRENYGYTF
TRBJ2-3	TRBV6-5	CASTWGGGTDTQYF
TRBJ2-7	TRBV10-2	CASGEDEMFYEQYF
TRBJ2-7	TRBV6-5	CASSIGRLASEQYF
TRBJ2-6	TRBV4-2	CASSQEFVSGANVLTF
TRBJ2-3	TRBV7-2	CASSLGLSTDTQYF
TRBJ2-1	TRBV5-1	CASSPAPSGSRNEQFF
TRBJ1-1	TRBV4-3	CASSQEGGTEAFF
TRBJ1-2	TRBV2	CASSGGLDTGYTF
TRBJ1-1	TRBV27	CASSLRVSTEAFF
TRBJ2-7	TRBV27	CASSSSVGQAYEQYF
TRBJ2-7	TRBV30	CAQGRTPYEQYF
TRBJ1-2	TRBV25-1	CASSDPGQGSLGYTF
TRBJ1-6	TRBV6-6	CASSYSIQGQSPLHF
NA	TRBV7-2	CASSARTGLLAEQYF
TRBJ1-4	TRBV28	CASSLTGGKEKLFF
TRBJ2-3	TRBV5-1	CATQVRGDTDTQYF
TRBJ1-2	TRBV14	CASSQAGGQPTDYGYTF
TRBJ2-7	TRBV11-2	CASSLTRDWYYEQYF
TRBJ2-4	TRBV7-2	CASSFVATGAKNIQYF